Each of the 15 T cell receptor beta chains below was sequenced from the same sample in a study of cytomegalovirus exposure and HLA in healthy donors. The PCR was carried out with 60 Vbeta primers and 13 Jbeta primers. The assay was immunoSEQ multiplex PCR, and TCRdb's table has in-frame clones only and misses some. This sample's table reports approximately 110,000 clones. The specimen was PBMCs. These receptors were collected from a middle-aged man in good health and CMV-seronegative.

The V and J genes are TRBV30 and TRBJ1-2, with 12 bases that match TRBD1. The CDR3 length is 16 residues. The germline CDR1 and CDR2 sequences are GTSNPN and SVGIG (reference sequence). The ends lost 4 bases at V and 4 bases at J; junction bases unmatched: 10. CDR3 in amino acids: CAWTGTGGAATYGYTF. CDR3 DNA sequence: TGTGCCTGGACCGGGACAGGGGGCGCGGCGACCTATGGCTACACCTTC.

The chain employs TRBV5-6 and TRBJ2-2, with TRBD2 matching over 11 bases. The CDR3 is made up of 17 amino acids. Germline CDR1 is SGHDT and CDR2 is YYEEEE. V shed 3 bases, J shed 7 bases, and the junction held 11 bases outside the gene matches. The CDR3 loop reads CASSWRASGRKDGELFF. Written as DNA, the CDR3 is TGTGCCAGCAGCTGGAGGGCTAGCGGGAGGAAAGACGGGGAGCTGTTTTTT.

The CDR3 sequence: CASSSTAGTRVAGELFF. CDR3 DNA: TGTGCCAGCAGCTCAACCGCCGGGACTAGGGTCGCCGGGGAGCTGTTTTTT. The chain couples TRBV13 to TRBJ2-2, with 8 bases fitting TRBD2. Germline-derived CDR1 and CDR2 are PRHDT and FYEKMQ (reference sequence). CDR3 length: 17 residues. V trimming: 4 bases; J trimming: 6 bases; junction bases outside the gene matches: 13.

This chain links TRBV5-1 with TRBJ1-1; D is unresolved. CDR1 and CDR2 from the germline V gene are SGHRS and YFSETQ. CDR3 size: 13 residues. The germline V and J ends were trimmed by 6 bases and 1 base, with 10 bases remaining between them. The CDR3 coding sequence is TGCGCCAGCACAATTCCAGGGAACACTGAAGCTTTCTTT. It is translated as CASTIPGNTEAFF.

The chain has TRBV7-9 and TRBJ2-1; the match to TRBD2 covers 11 bases. V trimming: 3 bases; J trimming: 4 bases; junction bases outside the gene matches: 8. CDR3 length equals 17 residues. Germline lookup yields CDR1 SEHNR and CDR2 FQNEAQ (reference sequence). The DNA for the CDR3 is TGTGCCAGCAGCTTGATTCCGGGACTAGCGGTTTACAATGAGCAGTTCTTC. This sequence encodes CASSLIPGLAVYNEQFF.

The chain has TRBV5-4 and TRBJ1-2; 7 positions match TRBD1. V shed 7 bases and J 5 bases; nucleotides not matched to a gene: 11. CDR3 length: 14 amino acids. Germline assignment: CDR1 SGHNT and CDR2 YYREEE (reference sequence). The CDR3 nucleotides read TGTGCCAGCGGATGGGACAGTGGGACTTATGGCTACACCTTC. Translation gives CASGWDSGTYGYTF. Full variable domain (rest looked up from reference TRBV5-4 and TRBJ1-2): ETGVTQSPTHLIKTRGQQVTLRCSSQSGHNTVSWYQQALGQGPQFIFQYYREEENGRGNFPPRFSGLQFPNYSSELNVNALELDDSALYLCASGWDSGTYGYTFGSGTRLTVV.

The V and J genes are TRBV19 and TRBJ1-5; TRBD1 aligns across 11 bases. This CDR3 is 15 amino acids long. J was trimmed by 6 bases and V by 7 bases; bases with no gene match: 8. CDR1 and CDR2 from the germline V gene are LNHDA and SQIVND (reference sequence). DNA for the CDR3: TGTGCCAGTAATGCCGGGACAGGGGGAATTCAGCCCCAGCATTTT. Its translation is CASNAGTGGIQPQHF.

Concerning this clone: An end of the junction differs from the germline gene, which may be a read error. The rearrangement uses TRBV11-3 and TRBJ2-5; D gene unclear. Germline V CDR1 and CDR2: SGHNT, YENEEA. CDR3 length: 16 residues. The CDR3 here is CASSARSAALQATQYF. The CDR3 DNA sequence: TGTGCCAGCAGCGCAAGGTCGGCGGCCCTCCAAGCGACCCAGTACTTC. Complete variable domain (other parts from reference TRBV11-3 and TRBJ2-5): EAGVVQSPRYKIIEKKQPVAFWCNPISGHNTLYWYLQNLGQGPELLIRYENEEAVDDSQLPKDRFSAERLKGVDSTLKIQPAELGDSAVYLCASSARSAALQATQYFGPGTRLLVL.

The V call is TRBV6-5, the J call TRBJ2-7; 7 bases match TRBD1. The CDR3 is 14 residues long. With 4 bases clipped from V and 3 bases from J, the junction kept 6 bases outside the gene matches. Germline V CDR1 and CDR2: MNHEY, SVGAGI. The CDR3 sequence is CASSSNTGVYEQYF. The CDR3 nucleotides are TGTGCCAGCAGTTCAAATACAGGGGTCTACGAGCAGTACTTC.

V usage is TRBV4-1 and J usage is TRBJ2-2; D gene uncertain. Looked up from germline, CDR1 is MGHRA and CDR2 is YSYEKL. V was pared by 4 bases and J by 5 bases, with 8 bases between. This CDR3 comprises 13 residues. The CDR3 DNA reads TGCGCCAGCAGCCCCAGCGAAACCGGGGAGCTGTTTTTT. Encoded protein: CASSPSETGELFF.

The chain couples TRBV11-3 to TRBJ1-2; 8 bases are a match to TRBD1. The V gene's germline CDR1 is SGHNT and CDR2 YENEEA. Trimming at V came to 2 bases and at J to 9 bases, leaving 11 bases not matched to a gene. This CDR3 region has 15 residues. CDR3 loop: CASSLSGQALWSYTF. CDR3 coding DNA: TGTGCCAGCAGCTTATCGGGACAGGCTCTATGGAGCTACACCTTC.

The genes are TRBV4-1 and TRBJ2-1, with 8 nucleotides matching TRBD2. The CDR3 loop spans 18 amino acids. Trimming cost V 0 bases and J 2 bases; bases outside gene matches: 9. Germline V gives CDR1 MGHRA, CDR2 YSYEKL. The chain's CDR3 is CASSQEGGGRRTYNEQFF. As DNA, the CDR3 is TGCGCCAGCAGCCAAGAAGGAGGCGGGAGGAGGACCTACAATGAGCAGTTCTTC.

J is TRBJ1-1 and V is TRBV5-1; TRBD1 matches at 9 bases. CDR3 length: 15 residues. Germline V gene sequence: CDR1 SGHRS, CDR2 YFSETQ. The ends lost 4 bases at V and 4 bases at J; junction bases unmatched: 8. In DNA, the CDR3 is TGCGCCAGCAGCGCGCAGGGACAGGGCGGCACTGAAGCTTTCTTT. It specifies CASSAQGQGGTEAFF.

V and J are TRBV5-5 and TRBJ1-3; D remains ambiguous. The germline gives CDR1 SGHKS, CDR2 YYEKEE (reference sequence). The CDR3 contains 15 residues. With 4 bases removed from V and 3 bases from J, the gap between germline ends came to 14 bases. The CDR3 nucleotides read TGTGCCAGCAGCCCTGGTAGTGTAGTTGGAAACACCATATATTTT. This sequence encodes CASSPGSVVGNTIYF.

The chain is built from TRBV2 and TRBJ2-5, with 11 bases matching TRBD2. The germline gives CDR1 SNHLY, CDR2 FYNNEI. This CDR3 spans 14 amino acids. Germline trimming cut 7 bases from V and 5 bases from J; bases unmatched to any gene: 6. In DNA form, the CDR3 reads TGTGCCAGCACTCTTAGCGGGAGGGTTGAGACCCAGTACTTC. This sequence encodes CASTLSGRVETQYF.